This TCR beta chain was identified in a study of sequential checkpoint blockade in melanoma. Sequenced by immunoSEQ multiplex PCR; TCRdb stores in-frame clones only, minus some. Of thousands of clones listed, more than 30% are singletons. The germline V gene encodes CDR1 SQVTM and CDR2 ANQGSEA. V was clipped by 3 bases and J by 1 base, with 13 bases between them. This CDR3 is 14 amino acids long. Treatment defined: randomized to nivolumab then ipilimumab (arm A) or the reverse (arm B). The sequence came from a human donor with melanoma. This chain links TRBV29-1 with TRBJ2-7; the D is unclear. Specimen: tumor tissue (inferred from file names), collected from a patient given nivolumab and ipilimumab in sequence. The CDR3 DNA is TGCAGCGTTGATGGTCCCGGCGGATCCTACGAGCAGTACTTC. Translated: CSVDGPGGSYEQYF.